A selection of T cell receptor beta chains follows, all from one sample in a study of blood T cell repertoires in COVID-19. TCRdb's copy holds only in-frame clones and misses some; the assay was immunoSEQ multiplex PCR. The table records 350,000 to 450,000 clones, just over 90% of them present only once. What was sequenced was PBMCs or T cells enriched from blood (not recorded which). The source of these receptors is a woman aged 40 to 50 who had been exposed to COVID-19. The CDR3 runs from the conserved cysteine through the conserved F or W. The D gene is left open where the match is weak. Some rows have no size entry. The others give once, few or many, or a class for an expanded clone.

j_call	v_call	clone_size	d_call	cdr3_aa	cdr3_nt
TRBJ2-5	TRBV5-3	few	TRBD2	CARSLAVAGAYQETQYF	TGTGCCAGAAGCTTGGCCGTAGCGGGGGCGTACCAAGAGACCCAGTACTTC
TRBJ2-1	TRBV21-1	once	-	CASSKLEGQGYYNEQFF	TGTGCCAGCAGCAAATTGGAGGGACAGGGGTACTACAATGAGCAGTTCTTC
TRBJ2-7	TRBV27	few	-	CASSLTFYEQYF	TGTGCCAGCAGTTTAACTTTCTACGAGCAGTACTTC
TRBJ1-1	TRBV29-1	-	TRBD1	CSVSWDREMAFF	TGCAGCGTTTCGTGGGACAGGGAGATGGCTTTCTTT
TRBJ1-3	TRBV5-1	-	TRBD1	CASSLEDRGRNTIYF	TGCGCCAGCAGCCTGGAAGACAGGGGCAGAAACACCATATATTTT
TRBJ1-5	TRBV18	-	-	CASSPYGSSNQPQHF	TGTGCCAGCTCACCGTACGGGAGTAGCAATCAGCCCCAGCATTTT
TRBJ1-2	TRBV6-5	-	-	CASSSPGGYTF	TGTGCCAGCAGCTCTCCGGGAGGCTACACCTTC
TRBJ1-2	TRBV3-1/TRBV3-2	once	-	CASFRGGGYTF	TGTGCCAGCTTCCGCGGGGGAGGCTACACCTTC
TRBJ1-2	TRBV7-8	-	TRBD1	CASSLNRRGQGISSFYGYTF	TGTGCCAGCAGCTTAAATAGGCGGGGACAGGGGATTTCGTCGTTCTATGGCTACACCTTC
TRBJ2-1	TRBV3-1/TRBV3-2	-	TRBD2	CASSQDLAGYNEQFF	TGTGCCAGCAGCCAAGACCTAGCGGGGTACAATGAGCAGTTCTTC
TRBJ2-3	TRBV10-2	-	TRBD2	CASRVLLTSGSTDTQYF	TGCGCCAGCCGAGTACTTTTGACTAGCGGGAGCACAGATACGCAGTATTTT
TRBJ1-6	TRBV27	-	-	CASRGGGGSPLHF	TGTGCCAGCCGAGGGGGGGGCGGGTCACCCCTCCACTTT